This T cell receptor (beta chain) was obtained from a study of cytotoxic CD8 clonotypes in ibrutinib-treated CLL. Study-wide results and limits: The clonality went up when patients responded to ibrutinib and dropped back toward baseline at progression. Baseline clonality, above age-matched healthy donor levels, tracked circulating CD8+ T-cell counts.

The repertoire was sequenced with immunoSEQ multiplex PCR; TCRdb's copy has only in-frame clones and lacks some. The repertoire consists of tens of thousands of clones, with 65% to 70% occurring once and the leading ten covering about 51%. In germline, CDR1 is MNHEY, CDR2 SVGAGI. This CDR3 has 14 residues. V was pared by 5 bases and J by 4 bases, with 14 bases between. On this clone: Its target is unknown.

The sequence was obtained from a human donor with chronic lymphocytic leukemia. This chain uses TRBV6-5 with TRBJ1-2; D remains unclear. The source was PBMCs, collected at disease progression, from a patient treated with ibrutinib. As DNA, the CDR3 is TGTGCCAGCAGTCCTCCTACTGGCACCTATGGCTACACCTTC. Its translation: CASSPPTGTYGYTF.